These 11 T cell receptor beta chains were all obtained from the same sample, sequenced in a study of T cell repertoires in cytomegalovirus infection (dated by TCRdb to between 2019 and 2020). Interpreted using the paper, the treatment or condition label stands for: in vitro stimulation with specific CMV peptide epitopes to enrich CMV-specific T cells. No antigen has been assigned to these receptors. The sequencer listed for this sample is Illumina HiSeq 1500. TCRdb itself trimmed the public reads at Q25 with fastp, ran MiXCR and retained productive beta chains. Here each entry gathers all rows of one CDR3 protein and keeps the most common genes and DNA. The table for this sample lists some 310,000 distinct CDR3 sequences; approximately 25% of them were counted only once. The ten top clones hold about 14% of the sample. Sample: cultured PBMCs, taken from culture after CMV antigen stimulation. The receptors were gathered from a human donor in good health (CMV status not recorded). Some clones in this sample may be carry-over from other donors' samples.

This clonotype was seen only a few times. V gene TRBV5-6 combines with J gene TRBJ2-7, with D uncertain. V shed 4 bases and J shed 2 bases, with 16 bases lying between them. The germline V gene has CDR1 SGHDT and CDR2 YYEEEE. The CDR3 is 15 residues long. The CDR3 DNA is TGTGCCAGCAGCCGGCTCGCTGGCGGTACCTACGAGCAGTACGTC. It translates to CASSRLAGGTYEQYV.

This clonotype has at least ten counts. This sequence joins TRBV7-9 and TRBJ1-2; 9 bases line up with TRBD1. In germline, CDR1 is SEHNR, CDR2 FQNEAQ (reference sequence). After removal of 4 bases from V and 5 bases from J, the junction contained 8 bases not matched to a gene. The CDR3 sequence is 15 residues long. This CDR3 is CASSYRQGDWYGYTF. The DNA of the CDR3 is TGTGCCAGCAGCTATAGACAGGGGGATTGGTATGGCTACACCTTC.

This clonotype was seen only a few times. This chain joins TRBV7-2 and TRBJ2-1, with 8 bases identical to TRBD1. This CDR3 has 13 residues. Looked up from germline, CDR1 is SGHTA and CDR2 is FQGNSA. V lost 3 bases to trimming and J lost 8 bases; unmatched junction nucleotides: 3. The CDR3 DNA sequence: TGTGCCAGCAGCTTCCGGGACAGGCATGAGCAGTTCTTC. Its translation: CASSFRDRHEQFF.

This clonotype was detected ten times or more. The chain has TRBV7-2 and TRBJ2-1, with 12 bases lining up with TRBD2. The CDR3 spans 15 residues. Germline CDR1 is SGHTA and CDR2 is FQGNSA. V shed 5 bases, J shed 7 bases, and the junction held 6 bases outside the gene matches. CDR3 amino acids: CASSRTSGTGNEQFF. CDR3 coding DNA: TGTGCCAGCAGCAGGACTAGCGGGACGGGTAATGAGCAGTTCTTC.

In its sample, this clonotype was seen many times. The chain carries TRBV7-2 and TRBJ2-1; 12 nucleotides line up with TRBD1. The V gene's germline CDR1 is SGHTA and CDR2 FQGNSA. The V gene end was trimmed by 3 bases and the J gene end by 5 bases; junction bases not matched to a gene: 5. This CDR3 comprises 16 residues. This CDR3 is CASSFKGTGGDNEQFF. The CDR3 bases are TGTGCCAGCAGCTTTAAAGGGACAGGGGGCGACAATGAGCAGTTCTTC. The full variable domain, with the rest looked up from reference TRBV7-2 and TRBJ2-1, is GAGVSQSPSNKVTEKGKDVELRCDPISGHTALYWYRQSLGQGLEFLIYFQGNSAPDKSGLPSDRFSAERTGGSVSTLTIQRTQQEDSAVYLCASSFKGTGGDNEQFFGPGTRLTVL.

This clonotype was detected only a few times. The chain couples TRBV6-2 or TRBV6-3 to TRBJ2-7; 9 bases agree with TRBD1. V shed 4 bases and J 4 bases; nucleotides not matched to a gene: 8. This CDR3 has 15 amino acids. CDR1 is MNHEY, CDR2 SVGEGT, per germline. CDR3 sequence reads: CASSSPDRGRYEQYF. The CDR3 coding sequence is TGTGCCAGCAGTTCCCCGGACAGGGGACGTTACGAGCAGTACTTC.

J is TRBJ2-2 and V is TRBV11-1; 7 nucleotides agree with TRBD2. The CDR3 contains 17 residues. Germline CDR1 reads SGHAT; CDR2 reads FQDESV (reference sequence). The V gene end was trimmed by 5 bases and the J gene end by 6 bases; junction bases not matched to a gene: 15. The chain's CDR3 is CASSPTRAGDWSGELFF. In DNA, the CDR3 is TGTGCCAGCAGCCCGACGCGGGCGGGAGATTGGTCCGGGGAGCTGTTTTTT.

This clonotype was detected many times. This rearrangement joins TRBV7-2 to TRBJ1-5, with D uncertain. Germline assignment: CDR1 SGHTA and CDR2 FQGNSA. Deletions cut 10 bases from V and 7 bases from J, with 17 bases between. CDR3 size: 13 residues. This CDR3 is CATSWGFAQPQHF. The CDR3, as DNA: TGTGCCACAAGTTGGGGATTTGCACAGCCCCAGCATTTT. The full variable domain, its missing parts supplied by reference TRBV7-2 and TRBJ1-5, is GAGVSQSPSNKVTEKGKDVELRCDPISGHTALYWYRQSLGQGLEFLIYFQGNSAPDKSGLPSDRFSAERTGGSVSTLTIQRTQQEDSAVYLCATSWGFAQPQHFGDGTRLSIL.

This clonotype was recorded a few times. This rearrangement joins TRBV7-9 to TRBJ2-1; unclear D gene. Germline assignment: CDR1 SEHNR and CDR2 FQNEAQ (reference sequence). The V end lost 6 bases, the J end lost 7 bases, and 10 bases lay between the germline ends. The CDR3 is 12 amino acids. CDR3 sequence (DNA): TGTGCCAGCAGTGGCGTCGCGAATGAGCAGTTCTTC. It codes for CASSGVANEQFF.

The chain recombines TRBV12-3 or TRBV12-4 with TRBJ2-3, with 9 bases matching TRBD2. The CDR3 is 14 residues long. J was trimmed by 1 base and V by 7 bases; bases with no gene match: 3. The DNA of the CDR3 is TGTGCCAGCACCCTAGCGGGGCGCACAGATACGCAGTATTTT. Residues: CASTLAGRTDTQYF.

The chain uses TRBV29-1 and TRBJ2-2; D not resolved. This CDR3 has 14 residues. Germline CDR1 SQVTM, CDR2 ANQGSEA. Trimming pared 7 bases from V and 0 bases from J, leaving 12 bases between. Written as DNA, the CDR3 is TGCAGCGCGGTGGGCCCTGCGAACACCGGGGAGCTGTTTTTT. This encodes CSAVGPANTGELFF.